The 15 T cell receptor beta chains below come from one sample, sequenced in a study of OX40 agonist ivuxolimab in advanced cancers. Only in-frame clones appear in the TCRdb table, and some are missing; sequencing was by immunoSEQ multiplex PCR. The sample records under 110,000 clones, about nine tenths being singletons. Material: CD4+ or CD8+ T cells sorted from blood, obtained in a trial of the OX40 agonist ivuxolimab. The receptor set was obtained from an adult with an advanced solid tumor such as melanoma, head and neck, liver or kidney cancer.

Here the CDR3 reads CASSQGLAGVEQYF. As DNA, the CDR3 is TGTGCCAGCAGCCAGGGACTAGCGGGGGTTGAGCAGTACTTC. The chain combines TRBV7-2 with TRBJ2-7; 14 nucleotides match TRBD2. Germline V gives CDR1 SGHTA, CDR2 FQGNSA. CDR3 length equals 14 residues. J lost 7 bases, V lost 5 bases, and 4 bases had no gene match.

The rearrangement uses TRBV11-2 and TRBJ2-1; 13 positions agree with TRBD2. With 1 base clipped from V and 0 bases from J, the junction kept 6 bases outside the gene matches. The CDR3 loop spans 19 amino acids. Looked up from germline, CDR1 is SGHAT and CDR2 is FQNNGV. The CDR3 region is CASSLGVTSGGTSYNEQFF. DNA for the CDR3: TGTGCCAGCAGCTTAGGGGTGACTAGCGGGGGGACCTCCTACAATGAGCAGTTCTTC.

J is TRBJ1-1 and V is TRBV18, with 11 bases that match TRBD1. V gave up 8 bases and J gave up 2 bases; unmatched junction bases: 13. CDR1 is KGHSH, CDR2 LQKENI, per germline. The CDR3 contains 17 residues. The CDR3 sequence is CASTATGTGGANTEAFF. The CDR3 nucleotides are TGTGCCAGCACAGCGACCGGGACAGGGGGTGCAAACACTGAAGCTTTCTTT.

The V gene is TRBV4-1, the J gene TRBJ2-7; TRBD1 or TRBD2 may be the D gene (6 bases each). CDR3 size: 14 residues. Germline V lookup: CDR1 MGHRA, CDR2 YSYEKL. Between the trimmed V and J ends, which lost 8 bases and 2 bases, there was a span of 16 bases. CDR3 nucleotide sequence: TGCGCCAGCTCTCGGACGGGGGCCCCCTACGAGCAGTACTTC. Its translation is CASSRTGAPYEQYF.

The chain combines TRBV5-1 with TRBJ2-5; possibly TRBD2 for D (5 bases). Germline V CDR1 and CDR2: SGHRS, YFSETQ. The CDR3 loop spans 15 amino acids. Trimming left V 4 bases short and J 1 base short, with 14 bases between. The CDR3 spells CASSQSRGSQETQYF. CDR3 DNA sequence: TGCGCCAGCAGCCAAAGCCGGGGTTCCCAAGAGACCCAGTACTTC.

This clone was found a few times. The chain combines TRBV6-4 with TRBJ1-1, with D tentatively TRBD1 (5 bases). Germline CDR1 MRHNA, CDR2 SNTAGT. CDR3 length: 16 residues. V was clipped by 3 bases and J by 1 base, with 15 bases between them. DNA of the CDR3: TGTGCCAGCAGTGATGGAGGGGATAAAAGGAACACTGAAGCTTTCTTT. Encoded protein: CASSDGGDKRNTEAFF.

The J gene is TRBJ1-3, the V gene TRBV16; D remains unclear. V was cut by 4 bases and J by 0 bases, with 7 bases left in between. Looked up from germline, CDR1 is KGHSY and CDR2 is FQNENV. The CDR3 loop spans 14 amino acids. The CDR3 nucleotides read TGTGCCAGCAGCCGCCCGGGCTCTGGAAACACCATATATTTT. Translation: CASSRPGSGNTIYF.

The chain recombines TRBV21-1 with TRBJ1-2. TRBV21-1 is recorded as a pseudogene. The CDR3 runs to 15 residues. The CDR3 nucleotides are TGTGCCAGCAGCAAAGCCTGGAGGCCTCTGTGGGGCTACACCTTC. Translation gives CASSKAWRPLWGYTF.

The CDR3 bases are TGTGCCAGCAGTGAAGCTAGGACAGGGGGCTACTATGGCTACACCTTC. It specifies CASSEARTGGYYGYTF. The chain recombines TRBV6-1 with TRBJ1-2, with 11 bases matching TRBD1. The V and J ends lost 0 bases and 3 bases, in that order; junction bases with no gene match: 3. CDR1 MNHNS and CDR2 SASEGT come from the germline V gene. This CDR3 comprises 16 residues.

CDR3 in amino acids: CASSLMPLGASYNEQFF. In nucleotides, the CDR3 is TGTGCCAGCAGCTTAATGCCTCTAGGGGCCTCATACAATGAGCAGTTCTTC. This chain connects TRBV7-2 to TRBJ2-1; the D gene is possibly TRBD1 (5 bases). The germline V gene encodes CDR1 SGHTA and CDR2 FQGNSA. The CDR3 is 17 residues long. Trimming took 2 bases from V and 4 from J, leaving 18 bases between them.

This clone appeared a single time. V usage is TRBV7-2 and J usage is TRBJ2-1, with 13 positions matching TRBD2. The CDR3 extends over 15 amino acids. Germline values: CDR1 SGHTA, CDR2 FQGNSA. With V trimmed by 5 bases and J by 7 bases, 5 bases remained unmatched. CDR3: CASSPRTSGGNEQFF. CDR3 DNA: TGTGCCAGCAGCCCGAGGACTAGCGGGGGTAATGAGCAGTTCTTC.

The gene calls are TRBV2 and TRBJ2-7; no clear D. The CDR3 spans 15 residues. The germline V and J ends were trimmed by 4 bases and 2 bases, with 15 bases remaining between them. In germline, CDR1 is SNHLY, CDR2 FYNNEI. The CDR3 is CASSGLPNIAYEQYF. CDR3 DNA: TGTGCCAGCAGTGGACTCCCCAATATTGCCTACGAGCAGTACTTC.

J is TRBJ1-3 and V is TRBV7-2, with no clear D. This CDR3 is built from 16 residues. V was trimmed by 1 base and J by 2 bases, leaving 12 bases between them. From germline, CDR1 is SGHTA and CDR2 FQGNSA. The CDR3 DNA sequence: TGTGCCAGCAGCTTAGTGTCTGGTGATACTGGAAACACCATATATTTT. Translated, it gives CASSLVSGDTGNTIYF.

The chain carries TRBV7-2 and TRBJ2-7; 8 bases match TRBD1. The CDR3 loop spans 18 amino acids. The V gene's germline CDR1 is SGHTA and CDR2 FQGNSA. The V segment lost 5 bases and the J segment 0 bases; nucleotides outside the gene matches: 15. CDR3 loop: CASSTDRGLSSYSYEQYF. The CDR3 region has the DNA TGTGCCAGCAGCACCGACAGGGGTCTTTCCTCTTACTCCTACGAGCAGTACTTC.

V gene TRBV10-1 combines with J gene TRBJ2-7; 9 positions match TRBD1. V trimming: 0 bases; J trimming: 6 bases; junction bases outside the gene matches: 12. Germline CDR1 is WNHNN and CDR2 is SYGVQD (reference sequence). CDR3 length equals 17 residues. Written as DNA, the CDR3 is TGCGCCAGCAGTGAGTCGTTGAGGACAGGGGATCGCGGCGAGCAGTACTTC. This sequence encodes CASSESLRTGDRGEQYF.